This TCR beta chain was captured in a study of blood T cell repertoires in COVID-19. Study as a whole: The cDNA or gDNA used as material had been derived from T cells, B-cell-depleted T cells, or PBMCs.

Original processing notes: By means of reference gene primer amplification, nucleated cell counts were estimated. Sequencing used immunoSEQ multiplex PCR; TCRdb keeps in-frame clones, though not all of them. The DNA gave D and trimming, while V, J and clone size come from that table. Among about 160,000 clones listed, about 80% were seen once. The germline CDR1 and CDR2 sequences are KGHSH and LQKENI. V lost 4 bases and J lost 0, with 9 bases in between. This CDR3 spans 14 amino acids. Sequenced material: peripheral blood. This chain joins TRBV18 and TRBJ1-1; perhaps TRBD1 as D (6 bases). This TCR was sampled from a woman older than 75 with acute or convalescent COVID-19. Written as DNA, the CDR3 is TGTGCCAGCTCACGACAGGCCATGAACACTGAAGCTTTCTTT. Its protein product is CASSRQAMNTEAFF.